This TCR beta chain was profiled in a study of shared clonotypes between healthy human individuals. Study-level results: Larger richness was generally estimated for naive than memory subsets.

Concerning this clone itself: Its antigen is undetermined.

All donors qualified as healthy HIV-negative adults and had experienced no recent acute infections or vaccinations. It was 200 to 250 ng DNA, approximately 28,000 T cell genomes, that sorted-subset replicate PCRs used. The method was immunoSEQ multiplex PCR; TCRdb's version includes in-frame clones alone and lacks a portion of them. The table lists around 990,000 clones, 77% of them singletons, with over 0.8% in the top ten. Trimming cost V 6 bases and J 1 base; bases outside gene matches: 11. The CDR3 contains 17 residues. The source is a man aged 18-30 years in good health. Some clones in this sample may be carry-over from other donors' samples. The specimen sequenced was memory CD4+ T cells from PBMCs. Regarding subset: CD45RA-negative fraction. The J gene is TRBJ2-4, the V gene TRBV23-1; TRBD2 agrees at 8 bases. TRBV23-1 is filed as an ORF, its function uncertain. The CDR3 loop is CASSPPAGGLAKNIQYF. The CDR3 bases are TGCGCCAGCAGCCCTCCCGCGGGGGGATTGGCCAAAAACATTCAGTACTTC.